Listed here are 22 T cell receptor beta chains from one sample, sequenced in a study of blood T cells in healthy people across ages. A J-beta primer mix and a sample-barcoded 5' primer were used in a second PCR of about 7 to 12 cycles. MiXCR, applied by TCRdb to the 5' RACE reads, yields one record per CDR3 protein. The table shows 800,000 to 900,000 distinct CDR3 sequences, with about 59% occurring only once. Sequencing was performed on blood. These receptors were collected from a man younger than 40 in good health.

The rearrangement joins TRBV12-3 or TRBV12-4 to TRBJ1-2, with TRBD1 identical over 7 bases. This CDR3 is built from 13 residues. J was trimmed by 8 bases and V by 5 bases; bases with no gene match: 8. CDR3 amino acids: CASSPTTGEGYTF. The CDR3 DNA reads TGTGCCAGCAGTCCCACAACAGGGGAAGGCTACACCTTC.

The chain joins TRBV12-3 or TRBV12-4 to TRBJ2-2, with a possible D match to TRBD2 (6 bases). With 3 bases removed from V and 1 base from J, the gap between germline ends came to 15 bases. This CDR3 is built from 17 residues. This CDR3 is CASSLGSASVNTGELFF. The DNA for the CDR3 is TGTGCCAGCAGTTTGGGGTCAGCTAGCGTGAACACCGGGGAGCTGTTTTTT.

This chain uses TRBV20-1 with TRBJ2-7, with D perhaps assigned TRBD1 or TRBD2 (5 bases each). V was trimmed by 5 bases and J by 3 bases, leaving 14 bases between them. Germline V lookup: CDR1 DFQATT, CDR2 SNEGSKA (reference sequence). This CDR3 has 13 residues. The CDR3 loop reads CSAGGGKIYEQYF. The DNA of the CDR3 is TGCAGTGCTGGGGGTGGGAAGATCTACGAGCAGTACTTC.

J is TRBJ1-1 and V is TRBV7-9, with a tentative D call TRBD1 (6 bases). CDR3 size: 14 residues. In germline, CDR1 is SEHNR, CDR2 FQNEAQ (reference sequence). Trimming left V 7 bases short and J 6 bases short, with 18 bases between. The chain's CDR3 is CASTEQGLRSEAFF. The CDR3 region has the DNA TGTGCCAGCACAGAACAGGGACTTCGATCTGAAGCTTTCTTT.

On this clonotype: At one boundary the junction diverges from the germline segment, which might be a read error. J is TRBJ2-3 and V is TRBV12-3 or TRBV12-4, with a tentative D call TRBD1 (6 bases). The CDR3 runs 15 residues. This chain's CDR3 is CASSFGRVRTDAQYF. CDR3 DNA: TGTGCCAGCAGTTTTGGAAGAGTGAGGACAGATGCGCAATATTTT.

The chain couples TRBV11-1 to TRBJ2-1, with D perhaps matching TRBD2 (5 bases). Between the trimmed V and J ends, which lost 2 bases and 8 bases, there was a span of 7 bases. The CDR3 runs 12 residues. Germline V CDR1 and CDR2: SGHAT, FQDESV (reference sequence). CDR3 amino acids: CASSLSEDEQFF. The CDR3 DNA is TGTGCCAGCAGCTTATCGGAGGATGAGCAGTTCTTC.

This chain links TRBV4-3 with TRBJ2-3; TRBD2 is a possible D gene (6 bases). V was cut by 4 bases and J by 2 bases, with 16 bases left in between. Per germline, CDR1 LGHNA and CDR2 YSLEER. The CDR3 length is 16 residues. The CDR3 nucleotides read TGCGCCAGCAGCCGGGTGGGACTCCACGCCACAGATACGCAGTATTTT. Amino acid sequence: CASSRVGLHATDTQYF.

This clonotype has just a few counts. The DNA for the CDR3 is TGTGCCAGCAGTTACGAGCGGGGGGCGTACGAGCAGTACTTC. This encodes CASSYERGAYEQYF. The J gene is TRBJ2-7, the V gene TRBV6-6, with 9 bases that match TRBD2. Trimming took 2 bases from V and 4 from J; bases not matched to a gene: 3. Germline V gene data show CDR1 as MNHNY and CDR2 as SVGAGI (reference sequence). The CDR3 extends over 14 amino acids.

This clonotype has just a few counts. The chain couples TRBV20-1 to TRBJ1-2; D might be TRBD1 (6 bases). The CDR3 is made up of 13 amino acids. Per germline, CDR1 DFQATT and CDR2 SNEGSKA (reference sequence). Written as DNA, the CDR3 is TGCAGCGCCCCGTGGACAGCTCTGTATGGCTACACCTTC. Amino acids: CSAPWTALYGYTF.

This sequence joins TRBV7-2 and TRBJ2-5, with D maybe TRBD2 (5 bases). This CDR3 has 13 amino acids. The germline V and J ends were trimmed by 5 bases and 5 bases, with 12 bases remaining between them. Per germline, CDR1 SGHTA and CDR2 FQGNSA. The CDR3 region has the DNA TGTGCCAGCAGCGCAGAGACGGGGGAGACCCAGTACTTC. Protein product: CASSAETGETQYF.

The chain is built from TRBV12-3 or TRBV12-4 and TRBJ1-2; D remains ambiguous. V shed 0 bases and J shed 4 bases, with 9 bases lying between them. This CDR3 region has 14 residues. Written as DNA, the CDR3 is TGTGCCAGCAGTTTAGCGATGGGCCCCTATGGCTACACCTTC. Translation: CASSLAMGPYGYTF.

The CDR3 reads CASSYLVQPNPESGFEQYF. DNA of the CDR3: TGTGCCAGCAGTTACCTCGTCCAGCCCAACCCAGAGTCAGGGTTCGAGCAGTACTTC. The V call is TRBV6-5, the J call TRBJ2-5; perhaps TRBD1 as D (5 bases). The J call may be wrong; the DNA end is better matched by TRBJ2-7. The CDR3 extends over 19 amino acids. From germline, CDR1 is MNHEY and CDR2 SVGAGI.

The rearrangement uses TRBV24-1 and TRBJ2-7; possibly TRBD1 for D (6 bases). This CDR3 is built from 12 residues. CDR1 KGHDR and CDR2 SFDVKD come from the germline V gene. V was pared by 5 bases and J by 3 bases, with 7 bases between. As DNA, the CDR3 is TGTGCCACCAGTGTGGACAGCTACGAGCAGTACTTC. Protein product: CATSVDSYEQYF.

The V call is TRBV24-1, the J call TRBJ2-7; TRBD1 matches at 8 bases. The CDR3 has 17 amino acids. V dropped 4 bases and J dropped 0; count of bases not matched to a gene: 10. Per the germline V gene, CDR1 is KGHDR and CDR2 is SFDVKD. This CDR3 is CATSDPRTGTSSYEQYF. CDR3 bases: TGTGCCACCAGTGACCCTCGGACAGGGACAAGCTCCTACGAGCAGTACTTC.

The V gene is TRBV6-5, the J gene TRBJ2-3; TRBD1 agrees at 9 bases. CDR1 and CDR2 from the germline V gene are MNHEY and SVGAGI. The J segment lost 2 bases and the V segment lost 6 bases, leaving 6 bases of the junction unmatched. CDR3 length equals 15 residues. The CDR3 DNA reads TGTGCCAGCAGCAACAGGGGGCCCCACACAGATACGCAGTATTTT. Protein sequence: CASSNRGPHTDTQYF.

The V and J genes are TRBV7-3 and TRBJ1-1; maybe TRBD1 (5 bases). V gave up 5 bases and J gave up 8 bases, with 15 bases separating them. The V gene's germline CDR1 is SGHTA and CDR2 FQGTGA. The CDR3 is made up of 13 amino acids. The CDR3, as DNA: TGTGCCAGCAGCCCGGGACTTCGGGGGGAAGCTTTCTTT. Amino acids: CASSPGLRGEAFF.

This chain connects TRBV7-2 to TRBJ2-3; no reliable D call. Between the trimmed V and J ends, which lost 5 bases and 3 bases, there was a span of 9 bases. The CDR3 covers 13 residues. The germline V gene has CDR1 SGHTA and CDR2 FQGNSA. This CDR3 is CASSIVVTDTQYF. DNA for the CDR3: TGTGCCAGCAGCATAGTAGTGACAGATACGCAGTATTTT.

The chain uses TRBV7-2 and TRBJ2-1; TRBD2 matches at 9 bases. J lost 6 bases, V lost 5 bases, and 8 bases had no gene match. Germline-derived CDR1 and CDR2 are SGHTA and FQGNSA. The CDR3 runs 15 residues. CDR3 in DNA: TGTGCCAGCAGCCCGAGCGGGGGGCTCTTCAATGAGCAGTTCTTC. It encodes CASSPSGGLFNEQFF.

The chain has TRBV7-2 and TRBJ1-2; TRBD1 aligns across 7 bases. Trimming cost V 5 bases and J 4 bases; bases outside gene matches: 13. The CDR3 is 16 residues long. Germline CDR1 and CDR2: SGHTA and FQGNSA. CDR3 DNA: TGTGCCAGCAGCCGATCGGGACAGTCGGTGATCTATGGCTACACCTTC. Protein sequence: CASSRSGQSVIYGYTF.

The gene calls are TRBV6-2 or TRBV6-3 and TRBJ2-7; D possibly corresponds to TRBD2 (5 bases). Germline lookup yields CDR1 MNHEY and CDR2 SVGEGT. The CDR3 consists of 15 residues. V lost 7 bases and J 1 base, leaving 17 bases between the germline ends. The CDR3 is CASTHTNGVSYEQYF. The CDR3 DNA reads TGTGCCAGCACTCATACTAACGGGGTTTCCTACGAGCAGTACTTC.

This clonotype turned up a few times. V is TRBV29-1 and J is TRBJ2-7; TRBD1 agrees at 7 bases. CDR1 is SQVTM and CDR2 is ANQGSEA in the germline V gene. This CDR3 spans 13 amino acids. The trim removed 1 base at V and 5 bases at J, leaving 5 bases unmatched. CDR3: CSVEGQGVHEQYF. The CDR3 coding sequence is TGCAGCGTTGAAGGACAGGGAGTCCACGAGCAGTACTTC.

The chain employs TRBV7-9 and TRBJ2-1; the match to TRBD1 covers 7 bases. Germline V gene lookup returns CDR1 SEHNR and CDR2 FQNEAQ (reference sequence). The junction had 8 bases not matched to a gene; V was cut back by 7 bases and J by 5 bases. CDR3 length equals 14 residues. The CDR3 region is CASTLLDRHNEQFF. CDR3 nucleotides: TGTGCCAGCACTCTTCTGGACAGGCACAATGAGCAGTTCTTC.